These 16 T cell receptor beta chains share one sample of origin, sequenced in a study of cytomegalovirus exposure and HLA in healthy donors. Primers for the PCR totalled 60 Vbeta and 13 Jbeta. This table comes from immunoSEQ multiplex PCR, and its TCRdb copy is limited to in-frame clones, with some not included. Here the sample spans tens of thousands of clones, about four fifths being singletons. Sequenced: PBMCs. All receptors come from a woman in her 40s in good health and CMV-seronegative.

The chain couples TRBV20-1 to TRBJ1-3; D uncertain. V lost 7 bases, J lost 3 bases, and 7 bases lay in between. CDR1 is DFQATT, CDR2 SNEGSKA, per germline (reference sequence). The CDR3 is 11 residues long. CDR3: CSGGVGNTIYF. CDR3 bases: TGCAGTGGGGGAGTTGGAAACACCATATATTTT.

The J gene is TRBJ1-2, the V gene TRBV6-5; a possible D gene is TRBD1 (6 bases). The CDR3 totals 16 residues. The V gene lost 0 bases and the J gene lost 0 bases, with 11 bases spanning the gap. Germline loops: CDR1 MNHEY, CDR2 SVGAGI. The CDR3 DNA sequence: TGTGCCAGCAGTTACTCGGAACAGGGTACTAACTATGGCTACACCTTC. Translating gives CASSYSEQGTNYGYTF.

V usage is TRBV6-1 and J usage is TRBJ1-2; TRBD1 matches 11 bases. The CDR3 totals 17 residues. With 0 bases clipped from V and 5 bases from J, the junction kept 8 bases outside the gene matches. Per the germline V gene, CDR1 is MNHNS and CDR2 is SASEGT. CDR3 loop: CASSEAHGTGGRYGYTF. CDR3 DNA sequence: TGTGCCAGCAGTGAAGCGCATGGGACAGGGGGGAGGTATGGCTACACCTTC.

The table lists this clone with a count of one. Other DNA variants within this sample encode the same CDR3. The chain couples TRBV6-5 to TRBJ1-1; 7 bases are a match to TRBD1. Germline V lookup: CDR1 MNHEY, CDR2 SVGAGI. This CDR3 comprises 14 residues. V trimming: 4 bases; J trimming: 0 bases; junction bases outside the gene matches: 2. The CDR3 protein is CASSSGQMNTEAFF. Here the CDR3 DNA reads TGTGCCAGCAGTTCGGGACAGATGAACACTGAAGCTTTCTTT.

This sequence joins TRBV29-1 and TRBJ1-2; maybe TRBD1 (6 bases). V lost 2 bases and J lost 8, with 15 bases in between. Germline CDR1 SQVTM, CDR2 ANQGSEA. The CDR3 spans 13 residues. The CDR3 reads CSVEPGEVGGYTF. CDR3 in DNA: TGCAGCGTTGAACCAGGGGAAGTGGGCGGCTACACCTTC. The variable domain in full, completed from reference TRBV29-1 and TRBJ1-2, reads SAVISQKPSRDICQRGTSLTIQCQVDSQVTMMFWYRQQPGQSLTLIATANQGSEATYESGFVIDKFPISRPNLTFSTLTVSNMSPEDSSIYLCSVEPGEVGGYTFGSGTRLTVV.

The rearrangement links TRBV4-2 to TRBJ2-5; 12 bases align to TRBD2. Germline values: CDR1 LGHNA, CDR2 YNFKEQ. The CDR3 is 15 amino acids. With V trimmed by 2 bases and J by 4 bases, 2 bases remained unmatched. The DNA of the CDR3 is TGTGCCAGCAGCCAACTAGCGGGGGGGCCAGAGACCCAGTACTTC. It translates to CASSQLAGGPETQYF.

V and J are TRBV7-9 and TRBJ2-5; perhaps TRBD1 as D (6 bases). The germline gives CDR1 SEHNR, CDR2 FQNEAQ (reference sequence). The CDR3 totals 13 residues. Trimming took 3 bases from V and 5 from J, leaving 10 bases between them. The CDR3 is CASSLGHTETQYF. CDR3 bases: TGTGCCAGCAGCTTGGGACATACGGAGACCCAGTACTTC.

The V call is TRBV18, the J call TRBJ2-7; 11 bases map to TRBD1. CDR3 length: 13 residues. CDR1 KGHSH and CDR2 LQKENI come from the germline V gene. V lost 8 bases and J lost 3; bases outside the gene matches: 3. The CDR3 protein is CASTGQGGYEQYF. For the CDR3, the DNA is TGTGCCAGCACGGGACAGGGGGGCTACGAGCAGTACTTC.

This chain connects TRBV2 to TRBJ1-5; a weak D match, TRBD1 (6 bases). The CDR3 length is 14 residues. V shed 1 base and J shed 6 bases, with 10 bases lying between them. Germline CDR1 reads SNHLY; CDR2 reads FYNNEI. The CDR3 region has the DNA TGTGCCAGCAGTGAAGACAGGGCCCCTCAGCCCCAGCATTTT. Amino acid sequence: CASSEDRAPQPQHF.

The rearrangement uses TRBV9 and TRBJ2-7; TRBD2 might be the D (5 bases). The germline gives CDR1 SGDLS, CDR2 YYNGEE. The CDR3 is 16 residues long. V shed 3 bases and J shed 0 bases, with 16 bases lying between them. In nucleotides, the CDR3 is TGTGCCAGCAGCGCCACCGCGGGTAGGGCCTCCTACGAGCAGTACTTC. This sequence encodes CASSATAGRASYEQYF. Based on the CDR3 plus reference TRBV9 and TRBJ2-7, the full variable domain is DSGVTQTPKHLITATGQRVTLRCSPRSGDLSVYWYQQSLDQGLQFLIQYYNGEERAKGNILERFSAQQFPDLHSELNLSSLELGDSALYFCASSATAGRASYEQYFGPGTRLTVT.

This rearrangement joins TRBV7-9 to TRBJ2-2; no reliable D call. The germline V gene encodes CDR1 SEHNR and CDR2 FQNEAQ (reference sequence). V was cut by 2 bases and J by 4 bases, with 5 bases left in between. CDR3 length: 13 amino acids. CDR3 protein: CASSLTSTGELFF. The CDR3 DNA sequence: TGTGCCAGCAGCTTAACGAGCACCGGGGAGCTGTTTTTT.

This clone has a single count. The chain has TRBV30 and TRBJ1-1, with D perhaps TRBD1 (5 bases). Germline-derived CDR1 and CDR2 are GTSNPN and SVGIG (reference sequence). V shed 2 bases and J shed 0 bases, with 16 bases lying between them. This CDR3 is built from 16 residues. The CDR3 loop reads CAWSLTWGSLNTEAFF. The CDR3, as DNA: TGTGCCTGGAGTCTCACATGGGGCAGTTTGAACACTGAAGCTTTCTTT.

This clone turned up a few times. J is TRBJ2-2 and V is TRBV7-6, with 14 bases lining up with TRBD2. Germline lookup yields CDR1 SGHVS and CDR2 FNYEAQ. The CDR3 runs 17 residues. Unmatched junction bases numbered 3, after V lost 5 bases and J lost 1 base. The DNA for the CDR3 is TGTGCCAGCAGCCACGGACTAGCGGGGGGGAACACCGGGGAGCTGTTTTTT. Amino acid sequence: CASSHGLAGGNTGELFF. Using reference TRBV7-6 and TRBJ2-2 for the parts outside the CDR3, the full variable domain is GAGVSQSPRYKVTKRGQDVALRCDPISGHVSLYWYRQALGQGPEFLTYFNYEAQQDKSGLPNDRFSAERPEGSISTLTIQRTEQRDSAMYRCASSHGLAGGNTGELFFGEGSRLTVL.

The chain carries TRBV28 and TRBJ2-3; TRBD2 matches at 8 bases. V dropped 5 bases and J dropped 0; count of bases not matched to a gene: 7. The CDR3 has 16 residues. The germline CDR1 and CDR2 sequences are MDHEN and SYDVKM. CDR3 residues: CASSKRRGASTDTQYF. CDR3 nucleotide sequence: TGTGCCAGCAGTAAGAGGCGGGGGGCGAGCACAGATACGCAGTATTTT.

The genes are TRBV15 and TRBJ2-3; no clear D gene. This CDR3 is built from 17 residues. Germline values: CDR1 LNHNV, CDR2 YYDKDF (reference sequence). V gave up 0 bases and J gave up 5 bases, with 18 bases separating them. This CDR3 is CATSRDQSRFLGDTQYF. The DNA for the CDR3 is TGTGCCACCAGCAGAGATCAGTCGAGGTTTTTGGGAGATACGCAGTATTTT.

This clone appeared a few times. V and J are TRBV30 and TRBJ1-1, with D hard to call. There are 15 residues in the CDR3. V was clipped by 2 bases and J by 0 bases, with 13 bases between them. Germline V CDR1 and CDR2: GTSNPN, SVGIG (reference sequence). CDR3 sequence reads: CAWSSVQRMNTEAFF. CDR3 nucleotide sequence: TGTGCCTGGAGTTCCGTCCAGCGAATGAACACTGAAGCTTTCTTT.